This TCR beta chain was sequenced during a study of T-cell memory formation after mild COVID-19. With respect to this clonotype: Its cognate antigen is unknown.

Regarding the study as a whole: Contracting clones localized mainly to CM and EM when CD4+ and mainly to EMRA when CD8+. Specificity for SARS-CoV-2 was not confirmed among the second-wave clones peaking on day 37.

Barcoded TCR alpha and TCR beta cDNA libraries with UMIs came from 5'RACE using constant-segment primers. Using its own MiXCR run on the 5' RACE reads, TCRdb lists one record per CDR3 protein. The sample records around 210,000 distinct CDR3 sequences, around 9.1% being singletons. With 2 bases clipped from V and 5 bases from J, the junction kept 4 bases outside the gene matches. This CDR3 has 14 amino acids. The germline CDR1 and CDR2 sequences are MNHEY and SVGAGI. This clonotype originated in a man between 18 and 35 years old who had mild COVID-19 (a few samples of this study predate the infection). Cell type and time point are not known. The specimen sequenced was PBMCs or a T cell subset sorted from them (not recorded which). The chain carries TRBV6-5 and TRBJ1-2; 8 nucleotides line up with TRBD1. The CDR3 region is CASSYAGQGYGYTF. The DNA for the CDR3 is TGTGCCAGCAGTTACGCTGGACAGGGATATGGCTACACCTTC.